This TCR beta chain came from a study of blood T cells in healthy people across ages. The overall study: Template-switching capture recovered about one barcoded beta molecule per two T cells.

Sample-barcoded 5' priming and a J-beta primer mix drove a second PCR of roughly 6 to 12 cycles. MiXCR, applied by TCRdb to the 5' RACE reads, yields one record per CDR3 protein. The data show about 830,000 distinct CDR3 sequences, with under 80% seen just once and 25% to 35% held by the top ten. The study's findings and limits: Across samples, TCR beta diversity tracked strongly with naive T cell percentage. Diversity was estimated from one million T cells, and these estimates were considered underestimates.

As concerns this clonotype: Its antigen is not identified.

Germline V gene lookup returns CDR1 SQVTM and CDR2 ANQGSEA. Between the trimmed V and J ends, which lost 7 bases and 9 bases, there was a span of 14 bases. The CDR3 loop spans 11 amino acids. The material sequenced was blood. The receptor's source is a man between 25 and 39 years old in good health. The chain combines TRBV29-1 with TRBJ2-3; D possibly corresponds to TRBD2 (5 bases). The CDR3 DNA reads as TGCAGCGCCTCGGGGTCGGGCACGCAGTATTTT. Its translation: CSASGSGTQYF.